This TCR beta chain comes out of a study of T cell responses to AZD1222 COVID-19 vaccine. Whole-study findings and limits: Scientists sampled the repertoires only once the peak T cell response had passed.

As regards this clone: Its antigen remains unknown.

The germline V gene encodes CDR1 DFQATT and CDR2 SNEGSKA (reference sequence). The CDR3 is made up of 11 amino acids. Trimming took 3 bases from V and 4 from J, leaving 5 bases between them. Assay used: immunoSEQ multiplex PCR; TCRdb lists only in-frame clones, some missing. In the table there are 99,000 or so clones, about 91% of which are singletons. This chain joins TRBV20-1 and TRBJ2-3; D call uncertain. The sequences come from peripheral blood, collected on day 0 of AZD1222 vaccination. The TCR originated in an adult in good health. CDR3: CSASVADTQYF. The CDR3 DNA sequence: TGCAGTGCTAGTGTGGCAGATACGCAGTATTTT.